The rows below give T cell receptor beta chains drawn from one sample of a study of CD8+ T cells in alopecia areata. Produced via immunoSEQ multiplex PCR; TCRdb's table is partial and in-frame only. Here the sample spans 150,000 to 200,000 clones, about 61% being singletons. The source was CD4+ T cells sorted from blood, collected at approximately week 56, from a patient treated with tofacitinib. The receptors were sampled from a human donor with alopecia areata. CDR3s include the opening cysteine and the closing phenylalanine or tryptophan. A D gene is named only where the DNA matches it firmly. Some rows mark clone size as missing; the rest say once, few, many or name a class of expanded clone.

>NA|TRBV2|NA|TRBJ1-1
TGTGCCAGCAGTGATTTAGGCGACACTGAAGCTTTCTTT
CASSDLGDTEAFF
>few|TRBV29-1|NA|TRBJ2-3
TGCAGCGTTGATCGCAGGGACCAGGGAGATACGCAGTATTTT
CSVDRRDQGDTQYF
>few|TRBV29-1|NA|TRBJ1-1
TGCAGCGTTGCCACGGGCACTGAAGCTTTCTTT
CSVATGTEAFF
>NA|TRBV29-1|NA|TRBJ1-1
TGCAGCGTTGTGGTCAGGCGGAACACTGAAGCTTTCTTT
CSVVVRRNTEAFF
>NA|TRBV7-2|TRBD2|TRBJ2-2
TGTGCCAGCAGCTTAGAGGGCAGCGGGAGACACACCGGGGAGCTGTTTTTT
CASSLEGSGRHTGELFF
>few|TRBV29-1|NA|TRBJ1-2
TGCAGCGTTGCTCCGTTAAGATTCTATGGCTACACCTTC
CSVAPLRFYGYTF
>NA|TRBV7-2|NA|TRBJ2-5
TGTGCCAGCAGCCGGAATACAGGGAAAAAGTCGGAGACCCAGTACTTC
CASSRNTGKKSETQYF
>NA|TRBV9|NA|TRBJ1-2
TGTGCCAGCAGCCCCCCACAGGCTTATGGCTACACCTTC
CASSPPQAYGYTF
>few|TRBV20-1|TRBD1|TRBJ1-1
TGCAGCGCCGGACAGGGGACTGAAGCTTTCTTT
CSAGQGTEAFF
>NA|TRBV25-1|NA|TRBJ1-1
TGTGCCCCTTGGGGGGTGATTAAGACTGAAGCTTTCTTT
CAPWGVIKTEAFF
>few|TRBV29-1|NA|TRBJ2-4
TGCAGCGTTGCCGGCGAGGGATCCAAAAACATTCAGTACTTC
CSVAGEGSKNIQYF
>NA|TRBV5-1|NA|TRBJ2-5
TGCGCCAGCAGCTTGCGCCTAGGATTTGAAGAGACCCAGTACTTC
CASSLRLGFEETQYF
>NA|TRBV6-5|NA|TRBJ2-7
TGTGCCAGATCTCCCAAGGACGAGCAGTACTTC
CARSPKDEQYF
>few|TRBV29-1|NA|TRBJ2-7
TGCAGCGTCAAGACGCCGCGCCTGGGGTCCTACGAGCAGTACTTC
CSVKTPRLGSYEQYF
>NA|TRBV27|NA|TRBJ2-1
TGTGCCAGCAGTATCCGGGACAAGCTAACCTACAATGAGCAGTTCTTC
CASSIRDKLTYNEQFF
>NA|TRBV10-3|NA|TRBJ2-5
TGTGCCATCAGTGAGGCCGAGGGGACCCAGTACTTC
CAISEAEGTQYF
>few|TRBV29-1|TRBD1|TRBJ1-1
TGCAGCACCCAGGGACAGGGTGTGACTGAAGCTTTCTTT
CSTQGQGVTEAFF
>NA|TRBV7-9|NA|TRBJ2-7
TGTGCCAGCAGCCCTCGGACTCCGGCGGACGAGCAGTACTTC
CASSPRTPADEQYF
>NA|TRBV27|TRBD1|TRBJ1-5
TGTGCCAGCAGGGGGAAGGGACAGGGGACCCTTTATAGCAATCAGCCCCAGCATTTT
CASRGKGQGTLYSNQPQHF
>NA|TRBV19|NA|TRBJ1-1
TGTGCCAGTAGTATGGGGGCCTACACTGAAGCTTTCTTT
CASSMGAYTEAFF
>once|TRBV19|NA|TRBJ1-2
TGTGCCAGTAATTCCGGGTCACCACCGCTTAACTATGGCTACACCTTC
CASNSGSPPLNYGYTF
>few|TRBV2|NA|TRBJ1-1
TGTGCCAGCGGCTGGAAGACCAACACTGAAGCTTTCTTT
CASGWKTNTEAFF